These 13 T cell receptor beta chains were sequenced from one sample in a study of T cells expressing NK-cell markers (dated by TCRdb to 2018 to 2020). Libraries were made using 5' RACE. Sequencer: Illumina HiSeq 2000. The reads underwent TCRdb reprocessing, giving one record for each CDR3 protein sequence and no DNA. The table for this sample lists about 550,000 distinct CDR3 sequences. The top ten constitute less than 4.5% of the sample. Source material: blood T cells: a sorted CD56 or NKG2C T cell subset, CD4+ or CD8+ T cells, or bulk PBMC T cells (not recorded which). These receptors originate from a man younger than 30 in good health. Donor details come from another sample of the same person, matched by shared clones.

The rearrangement uses TRBV12-3 or TRBV12-4 and TRBJ2-5; there is no DNA to check the TCRdb D call of TRBD1. This CDR3 contains 14 residues. The chain's CDR3 is CASGPSGQGAAQYF.

The chain carries TRBV4-3 and TRBJ1-2. Germline V gene sequence: CDR1 LGHNA, CDR2 YSLEER. This CDR3 comprises 16 residues. The CDR3: CASSQELWGYDYGYTF.

The rearrangement joins TRBV5-1 to TRBJ2-7; absent DNA, TCRdb's TRBD1 call cannot be checked. The CDR3 runs 15 residues. Germline assignment: CDR1 SGHRS and CDR2 YFSETQ. The CDR3 spells CASSSPGQGIYEQYF. Based on the CDR3 plus reference TRBV5-1 and TRBJ2-7, the full variable domain is KAGVTQTPRYLIKTRGQQVTLSCSPISGHRSVSWYQQTPGQGLQFLFEYFSETQRNKGNFPGRFSGRQFSNSRSEMNVSTLELGDSALYLCASSSPGQGIYEQYFGPGTRLTVT.

The chain couples TRBV7-2 to TRBJ1-6; absent DNA, TCRdb's TRBD1 call cannot be checked. Germline lookup yields CDR1 SGHTA and CDR2 FQGNSA. This CDR3 comprises 14 residues. The chain's CDR3 is CASSSRQGFSPLHF.

The genes are TRBV20-1 and TRBJ2-5; TCRdb picks TRBD1, but there is no DNA to check that call. This CDR3 is 15 amino acids long. Per germline, CDR1 DFQATT and CDR2 SNEGSKA (reference sequence). The CDR3 sequence: CSALPQTGLQETQYF.

The V and J genes are TRBV7-8 and TRBJ2-1; TCRdb proposes TRBD2, but this gene call is untestable without DNA. The CDR3 totals 15 residues. The germline V gene encodes CDR1 SGHVS and CDR2 FQNEAQ. The CDR3 reads CASSLVTSEDNEQFF.

V is TRBV20-1 and J is TRBJ2-1; TCRdb indicates TRBD2, and absent DNA this call remains unverified. The CDR3 has 15 amino acids. Germline values: CDR1 DFQATT, CDR2 SNEGSKA (reference sequence). CDR3 amino acids: CSASHGTGTYNEQFF.

The CDR3: CASSLAYHSGREYNEQFF. The rearrangement uses TRBV7-6 and TRBJ2-1; checking the TCRdb D call of TRBD1 is not possible without DNA. The CDR3 loop spans 18 amino acids. CDR1 and CDR2 (germline): SGHVS, FNYEAQ.

V is TRBV12-3 or TRBV12-4 and J is TRBJ2-1; checking the TCRdb D call of TRBD1 is not possible without DNA. This CDR3 has 16 amino acids. The CDR3 sequence is CASSPRRDSSYNEQFF.

The rearrangement joins TRBV7-9 to TRBJ1-4. Germline V lookup: CDR1 SEHNR, CDR2 FQNEAQ (reference sequence). This CDR3 is built from 15 residues. CDR3 amino acids: CASSLGESMNEKLFF.

J is TRBJ2-3 and V is TRBV5-5; the D call from TCRdb, TRBD2, cannot be confirmed without DNA. The CDR3 totals 14 residues. CDR1 SGHKS and CDR2 YYEKEE come from the germline V gene (reference sequence). This CDR3 reads CASSTRALTDTQYF.

The chain is built from TRBV15 and TRBJ2-3; TCRdb lists TRBD1, though no DNA is available to test this call. Germline V gene data show CDR1 as LNHNV and CDR2 as YYDKDF (reference sequence). The CDR3 is made up of 14 amino acids. CDR3 region: CATVGTVGTDTQYF.

The J gene is TRBJ2-7, the V gene TRBV12-3 or TRBV12-4; TCRdb designates TRBD2, a call that cannot be tested without DNA. This CDR3 region has 13 residues. The chain's CDR3 is CASNKGQPGEQYF.